A single sample is the source of the 25 T cell receptor beta chains below, sequenced in a study of T cell responses to AZD1222 COVID-19 vaccine. The data were produced by immunoSEQ multiplex PCR, yet TCRdb's version contains in-frame clones alone and is incomplete. The data contain about 110,000 clones, around 88% of them seen just once; the ten biggest clones take up less than 6%. The starting material was peripheral blood, obtained on day 0 of AZD1222 vaccination. The receptors derive from an adult in good health.

The chain recombines TRBV11-1 with TRBJ1-6; D is unresolved. The CDR3 sequence is 12 residues long. Germline V gene lookup returns CDR1 SGHAT and CDR2 FQDESV (reference sequence). The V and J ends lost 1 base and 7 bases respectively, with 2 bases between them. As DNA, the CDR3 is TGTGCCAGCAGCTTAGGGAATTCACCCCTCCACTTT. It specifies CASSLGNSPLHF.

The chain joins TRBV7-2 to TRBJ1-5, with D unresolved. This CDR3 comprises 14 residues. The V and J ends lost 7 bases and 7 bases respectively, with 17 bases between them. Germline values: CDR1 SGHTA, CDR2 FQGNSA. For the CDR3, the DNA is TGTGCCAGCATCAATTCACCGGGAGGGCAGCCCCAGCATTTT. It specifies CASINSPGGQPQHF.

V is TRBV15 and J is TRBJ2-2, with a possible D match to TRBD2 (6 bases). The germline V gene has CDR1 LNHNV and CDR2 YYDKDF (reference sequence). Deletions cut 1 base from V and 5 bases from J, with 8 bases between. This CDR3 is 14 amino acids long. The CDR3 protein is CATSRVGTTGELFF. The CDR3 DNA reads TGTGCCACCAGCAGAGTAGGGACTACCGGGGAGCTGTTTTTT.

The genes are TRBV25-1 and TRBJ1-1; D is undetermined. The germline gives CDR1 MGHDK, CDR2 SYGVNS. This CDR3 is 14 amino acids long. The V end was cut by 7 bases, the J end by 1 base, with 13 bases between. The CDR3 DNA reads TGTGCCAGCACCGACCTAGGCTGGAACACTGAAGCTTTCTTT. It yields the protein CASTDLGWNTEAFF.

The J gene is TRBJ1-4, the V gene TRBV5-6; TRBD1 aligns across 7 bases. The trim removed 3 bases at V and 3 bases at J, leaving 5 bases unmatched. The CDR3 totals 15 residues. Germline V gene data show CDR1 as SGHDT and CDR2 as YYEEEE. The CDR3 coding sequence is TGTGCCAGCAGCTCGACGGGACAGTCTAATGAAAAACTGTTTTTT. Its translation is CASSSTGQSNEKLFF.

The DNA for the CDR3 is TGTGCCAGTAGTATAGATTCGTTCACTGAAGCTTTCTTT. Translated: CASSIDSFTEAFF. This sequence joins TRBV19 and TRBJ1-1; D gene ambiguous. This CDR3 has 13 amino acids. Germline CDR1 and CDR2: LNHDA and SQIVND (reference sequence). The V gene lost 0 bases and the J gene lost 4 bases, with 6 bases spanning the gap.

This clone has just one count. The chain recombines TRBV6-2 or TRBV6-3 with TRBJ2-6; the D is unclear. Germline V gene sequence: CDR1 MNHEY, CDR2 SVGEGT. V lost 6 bases and J 0 bases, leaving 9 bases between the germline ends. The CDR3 extends over 15 amino acids. The CDR3 coding sequence is TGTGCCAGCAGCTCAGGCGCCTCTGGGGCCAACGTCCTGACTTTC. Its translation: CASSSGASGANVLTF.

The chain carries TRBV10-3 and TRBJ2-3; 8 bases are a match to TRBD2. This CDR3 has 14 residues. Germline V gene lookup returns CDR1 ENHRY and CDR2 SYGVKD. Trimming at V came to 6 bases and at J to 3 bases, leaving 5 bases not matched to a gene. The DNA of the CDR3 is TGTGCCATCAGGATAGCGGGGCCGACAGATACGCAGTATTTT. Translation gives CAIRIAGPTDTQYF.

V gene TRBV9 combines with J gene TRBJ2-5; D is perhaps TRBD1 (6 bases). This CDR3 is built from 14 residues. V shed 3 bases and J shed 5 bases, with 14 bases lying between them. The germline V gene has CDR1 SGDLS and CDR2 YYNGEE. The CDR3 loop is CASSATGGGETQYF. CDR3 bases: TGTGCCAGCAGCGCGACTGGGGGCGGGGAGACCCAGTACTTC.

The rearrangement links TRBV13 to TRBJ1-1, with unresolved D. Trimming took off 1 base at V and 1 base at J, with 1 base between the two ends. The CDR3 runs to 12 residues. The germline CDR1 and CDR2 sequences are PRHDT and FYEKMQ (reference sequence). The CDR3 is CASSLANTEAFF. CDR3 sequence (DNA): TGTGCCAGCAGCTTAGCGAACACTGAAGCTTTCTTT.

This clone has a single count. The chain combines TRBV6-5 with TRBJ2-1; 8 bases align to TRBD2. After removal of 2 bases from V and 7 bases from J, the junction contained 7 bases not matched to a gene. The germline V gene encodes CDR1 MNHEY and CDR2 SVGAGI. The CDR3 runs to 15 residues. Here the CDR3 reads CASSYVPAGVNEQFF. CDR3 coding DNA: TGTGCCAGCAGTTACGTTCCAGCGGGGGTAAATGAGCAGTTCTTC.

The V and J genes are TRBV10-3 and TRBJ2-3; tentative D call: TRBD2 (6 bases). Germline CDR1 ENHRY, CDR2 SYGVKD. The CDR3 spans 16 residues. Trimming took 5 bases from V and 0 from J, leaving 15 bases between them. This CDR3 reads CAISRLAETSTDTQYF. The CDR3 nucleotides are TGTGCCATCAGTCGATTAGCGGAAACTAGCACAGATACGCAGTATTTT.

This clone occurred once. V is TRBV14 and J is TRBJ1-1; D is undetermined. Trimming removed 3 bases at V and 3 bases at J, with 8 bases between. The CDR3 totals 13 residues. From germline, CDR1 is SGHDN and CDR2 FVKESK. In DNA form, the CDR3 reads TGTGCCAGCAGCCAGATGACCTACACTGAAGCTTTCTTT. It encodes CASSQMTYTEAFF.

The V and J genes are TRBV12-3 or TRBV12-4 and TRBJ2-7, with D perhaps TRBD2 (7 bases). The ends were cut back, 3 bases at V and 6 bases at J, with 12 bases in the middle. The CDR3 covers 13 residues. As DNA, the CDR3 is TGTGCCAGCAGTTTCGGGCGGGGGCGCGAGCAGTACTTC. Amino acid sequence: CASSFGRGREQYF.

This rearrangement joins TRBV25-1 to TRBJ2-3; D may be TRBD2 (6 bases). The CDR3 runs 15 residues. The V gene lost 2 bases and the J gene lost 0 bases, with 9 bases spanning the gap. Germline V gene sequence: CDR1 MGHDK, CDR2 SYGVNS. CDR3 nucleotide sequence: TGTGCCAGCAGTGAAGCGGGGAGCAGCACAGATACGCAGTATTTT. It specifies CASSEAGSSTDTQYF.

This clone was observed a single time. This chain links TRBV20-1 with TRBJ2-1; 9 positions match TRBD2. The V gene's germline CDR1 is DFQATT and CDR2 SNEGSKA (reference sequence). With 3 bases clipped from V and 0 bases from J, the junction kept 9 bases outside the gene matches. The CDR3 sequence is 17 residues long. Written as DNA, the CDR3 is TGCAGTGCTAGTATTAGCGGGGGCCAGAGCTCCTACAATGAGCAGTTCTTC. Encoded protein: CSASISGGQSSYNEQFF.

The chain is built from TRBV14 and TRBJ1-1; TRBD1 agrees at 7 bases. Germline loops: CDR1 SGHDN, CDR2 FVKESK. With 4 bases clipped from V and 10 bases from J, the junction kept 6 bases outside the gene matches. The CDR3 runs to 12 residues. The CDR3, as DNA: TGTGCCAGCAGCCCTACGACAGGGCGAGCTTTCTTT. Its protein is CASSPTTGRAFF.

This chain uses TRBV18 with TRBJ2-3; 8 bases match TRBD2. In germline, CDR1 is KGHSH, CDR2 LQKENI. This CDR3 is 15 amino acids long. V lost 4 bases to trimming and J lost 5 bases; unmatched junction nucleotides: 8. CDR3 nucleotides: TGTGCCAGCTCACGTGACGGGGGGGCCATAGATACGCAGTATTTT. Amino acid sequence: CASSRDGGAIDTQYF.

The chain has TRBV7-2 and TRBJ2-3; 7 bases match TRBD2. CDR1 SGHTA and CDR2 FQGNSA come from the germline V gene. The CDR3 length is 15 residues. J lost 6 bases, V lost 2 bases, and 8 bases had no gene match. DNA for the CDR3: TGTGCCAGCAGCTTAAGTGCGGGGGTATCCGATACGCAGTATTTT. As protein: CASSLSAGVSDTQYF.

V usage is TRBV5-1 and J usage is TRBJ2-5, with 7 bases identical to TRBD2. Germline CDR1 SGHRS, CDR2 YFSETQ. With V trimmed by 0 bases and J by 2 bases, 4 bases remained unmatched. The CDR3 runs 15 residues. CDR3 DNA: TGCGCCAGCAGCTTGGATGTCGGGGGGCAAGAGACCCAGTACTTC. Protein: CASSLDVGGQETQYF. Full variable domain (outside the CDR3, taken from reference TRBV5-1 and TRBJ2-5): KAGVTQTPRYLIKTRGQQVTLSCSPISGHRSVSWYQQTPGQGLQFLFEYFSETQRNKGNFPGRFSGRQFSNSRSEMNVSTLELGDSALYLCASSLDVGGQETQYFGPGTRLLVL.

The rearrangement joins TRBV4-2 to TRBJ1-3; 12 nucleotides line up with TRBD1. The junction had 1 base not matched to a gene; V was cut back by 0 bases and J by 4 bases. The CDR3 totals 16 residues. Germline V gene lookup returns CDR1 LGHNA and CDR2 YNFKEQ. Here the CDR3 DNA reads TGTGCCAGCAGCCAAGATGGGACAGGGGGCGGAAACACCATATATTTT. Translation: CASSQDGTGGGNTIYF.

This chain uses TRBV10-3 with TRBJ1-2; weak D call: TRBD1 (5 bases). CDR3 length equals 15 residues. The ends were cut back, 3 bases at V and 2 bases at J, with 13 bases in the middle. Germline values: CDR1 ENHRY, CDR2 SYGVKD. The CDR3 here is CAISERGGMNYGYTF. In DNA form, the CDR3 reads TGTGCCATCAGTGAACGGGGGGGAATGAACTATGGCTACACCTTC.

The V gene is TRBV5-1, the J gene TRBJ1-1; TRBD1 matches 7 bases. Germline V gene lookup returns CDR1 SGHRS and CDR2 YFSETQ. There are 14 residues in the CDR3. The ends lost 4 bases at V and 6 bases at J; junction bases unmatched: 9. The CDR3 region is CASSIPGTAAEAFF. The CDR3, as DNA: TGCGCCAGCAGCATCCCTGGGACAGCCGCTGAAGCTTTCTTT. Based on the CDR3 plus reference TRBV5-1 and TRBJ1-1, the full variable domain is KAGVTQTPRYLIKTRGQQVTLSCSPISGHRSVSWYQQTPGQGLQFLFEYFSETQRNKGNFPGRFSGRQFSNSRSEMNVSTLELGDSALYLCASSIPGTAAEAFFGQGTRLTVV.

The chain uses TRBV4-2 and TRBJ1-1; D unclear. V was clipped by 0 bases and J by 11 bases, with 16 bases between them. CDR1 is LGHNA and CDR2 is YNFKEQ in the germline V gene. The CDR3 length is 14 residues. The CDR3 sequence is CASSQDPREMVAFF. The CDR3 DNA follows: TGTGCCAGCAGCCAAGATCCTCGAGAGATGGTGGCTTTCTTT.

This sequence joins TRBV6-5 and TRBJ1-2, with 7 bases matching TRBD1. The germline CDR1 and CDR2 sequences are MNHEY and SVGAGI. This CDR3 spans 13 amino acids. V dropped 5 bases and J dropped 5; count of bases not matched to a gene: 5. CDR3 region: CASSIGTDYGYTF. The CDR3 DNA reads as TGTGCCAGCAGTATTGGGACAGATTATGGCTACACCTTC.